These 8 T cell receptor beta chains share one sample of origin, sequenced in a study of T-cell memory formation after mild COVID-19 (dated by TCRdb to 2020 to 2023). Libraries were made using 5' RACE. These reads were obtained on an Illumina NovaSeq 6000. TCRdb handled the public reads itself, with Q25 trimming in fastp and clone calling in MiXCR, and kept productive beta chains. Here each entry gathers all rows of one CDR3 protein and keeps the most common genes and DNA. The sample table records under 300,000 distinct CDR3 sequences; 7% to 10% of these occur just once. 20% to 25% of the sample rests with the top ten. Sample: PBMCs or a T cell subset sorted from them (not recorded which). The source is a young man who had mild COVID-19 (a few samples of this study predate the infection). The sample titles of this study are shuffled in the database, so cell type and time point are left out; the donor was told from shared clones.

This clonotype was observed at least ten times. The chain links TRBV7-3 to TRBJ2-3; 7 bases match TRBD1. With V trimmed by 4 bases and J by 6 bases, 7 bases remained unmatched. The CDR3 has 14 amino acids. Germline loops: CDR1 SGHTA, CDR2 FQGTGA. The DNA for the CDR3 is TGTGCCAGCAGCTCGGACAGGCGCCCCGATACGCAGTATTTT. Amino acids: CASSSDRRPDTQYF.

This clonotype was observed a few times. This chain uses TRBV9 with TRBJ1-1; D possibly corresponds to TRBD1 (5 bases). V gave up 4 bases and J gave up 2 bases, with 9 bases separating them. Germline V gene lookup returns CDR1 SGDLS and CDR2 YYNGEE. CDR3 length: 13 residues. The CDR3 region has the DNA TGTGCCAGCAGCTTCGGACATAACACTGAAGCTTTCTTT. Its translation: CASSFGHNTEAFF.

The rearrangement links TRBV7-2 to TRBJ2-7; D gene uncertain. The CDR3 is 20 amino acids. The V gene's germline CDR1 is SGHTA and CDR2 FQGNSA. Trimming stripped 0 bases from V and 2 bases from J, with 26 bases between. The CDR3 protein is CASSLAPQVYGTEPTYEQYV. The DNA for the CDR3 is TGTGCCAGCAGCTTAGCCCCCCAGGTGTACGGCACCGAACCTACCTACGAGCAGTACGTC.

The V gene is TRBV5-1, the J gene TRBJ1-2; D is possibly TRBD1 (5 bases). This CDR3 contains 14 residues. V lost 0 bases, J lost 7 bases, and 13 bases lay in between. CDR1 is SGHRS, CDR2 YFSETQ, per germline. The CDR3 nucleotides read TGCGCCAGCAGCTTGGAAGGGGCGCCCGGTGGCTACACCTTC. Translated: CASSLEGAPGGYTF.

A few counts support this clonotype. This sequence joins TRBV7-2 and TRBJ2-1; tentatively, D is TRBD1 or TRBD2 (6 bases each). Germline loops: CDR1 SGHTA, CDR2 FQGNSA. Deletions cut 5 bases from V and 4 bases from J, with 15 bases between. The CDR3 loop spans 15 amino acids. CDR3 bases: TGTGCCAGCAGCCCCCCAAGGGGGGTTTACAATGAGCAGTTCTTC. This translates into CASSPPRGVYNEQFF.

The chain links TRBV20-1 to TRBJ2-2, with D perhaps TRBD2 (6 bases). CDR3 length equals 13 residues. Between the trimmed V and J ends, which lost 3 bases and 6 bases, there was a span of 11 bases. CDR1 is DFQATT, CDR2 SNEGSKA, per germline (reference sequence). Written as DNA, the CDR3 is TGCAGTGCTAGGGTGCGGGGAGCCGGGGAGCTGTTTTTT. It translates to CSARVRGAGELFF.

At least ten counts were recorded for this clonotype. The CDR3 sequence: CSARTQGSEAFF. As DNA, the CDR3 is TGCAGTGCTAGAACTCAGGGGAGTGAAGCTTTCTTT. The chain carries TRBV20-1 and TRBJ1-1; D possibly corresponds to TRBD1 (6 bases). This CDR3 has 12 amino acids. The germline V gene has CDR1 DFQATT and CDR2 SNEGSKA (reference sequence). V was clipped by 2 bases and J by 7 bases, with 11 bases between them.

The CDR3 loop is CASSPGGRLAELFF. CDR3 nucleotides: TGCGCCAGCAGCCCGGGGGGCCGTTTGGCGGAGCTGTTTTTT. The chain employs TRBV5-1 and TRBJ2-2, with D maybe TRBD2 (7 bases). V lost 4 bases and J lost 10, with 17 bases in between. Germline CDR1 reads SGHRS; CDR2 reads YFSETQ. The CDR3 loop spans 14 amino acids.